Here is one T cell receptor (beta chain) with its context. Treatment in this sample: roughly 18 received Ad26.COV2.S at low or high dose, single or two shots; roughly five received placebo; per-sample allocation not given. Day 63 following the first vaccine or placebo injection was when the samples were taken. TCRdb's copy holds only in-frame clones and misses some; the assay was immunoSEQ multiplex PCR. The sample holds about 370,000 clones; roughly nine tenths are singletons and the top ten take 3.5%. The data originate from a study of Ad26.COV2.S vaccination and SARS-CoV-2 variants. Overall study context: The vaccine Ad26.COV2.S was put into the muscle once, or twice with 56 days between.

The CDR3 is 15 residues long. The germline V gene encodes CDR1 MNHEY and CDR2 SVGAGI. With V trimmed by 7 bases and J by 5 bases, 10 bases remained unmatched. The sequence derives from a person between 18 and 59 years old who received the Ad26.COV2.S COVID-19 vaccine or a placebo. This chain connects TRBV6-5 to TRBJ1-4, with TRBD1 identical over 7 bases. This material consisted of peripheral blood, taken in a trial of Ad26.COV2.S vaccine versus placebo. The chain's CDR3 is CASKESGTENEKLFF. Here the CDR3 DNA reads TGTGCCAGCAAGGAGTCCGGGACAGAAAATGAAAAACTGTTTTTT.